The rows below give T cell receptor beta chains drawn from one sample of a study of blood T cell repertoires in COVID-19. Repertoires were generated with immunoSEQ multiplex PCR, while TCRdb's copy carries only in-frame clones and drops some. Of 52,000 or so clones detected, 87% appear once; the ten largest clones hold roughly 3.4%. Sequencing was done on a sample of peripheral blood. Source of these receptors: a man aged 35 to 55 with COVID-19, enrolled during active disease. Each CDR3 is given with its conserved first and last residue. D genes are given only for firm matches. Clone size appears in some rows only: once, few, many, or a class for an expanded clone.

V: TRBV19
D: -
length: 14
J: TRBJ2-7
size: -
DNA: TGTGCCAGTAGTATAGGGTACAGGGACTACGAGCAGTACTTC
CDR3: CASSIGYRDYEQYF

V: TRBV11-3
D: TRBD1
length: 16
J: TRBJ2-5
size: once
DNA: TGTGCCAGCAGCTTAGATGGGACAGCCACCGGCCAGACCCAGTACTTC
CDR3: CASSLDGTATGQTQYF

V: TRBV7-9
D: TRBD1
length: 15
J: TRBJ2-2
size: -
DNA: TGTGCCAGCAGCCTATGGACAGGGAACACCGGGGAGCTGTTTTTT
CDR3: CASSLWTGNTGELFF

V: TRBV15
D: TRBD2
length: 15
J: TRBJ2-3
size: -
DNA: TGTGCCACCAGTCTCGCGGGGGGGTCTTTCGGTACGCAGTATTTT
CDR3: CATSLAGGSFGTQYF

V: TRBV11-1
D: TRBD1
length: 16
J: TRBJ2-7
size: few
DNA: TGTGCCAGCAGCATCGACAGGGGAGGTATTTATTACGAGCAGTACTTC
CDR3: CASSIDRGGIYYEQYF

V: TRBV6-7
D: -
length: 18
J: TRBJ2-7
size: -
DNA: TGTGCCAGCAGTTATCCCGTCTCGGACTATGACGGGAGAGGGGAGCAGTACTTC
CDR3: CASSYPVSDYDGRGEQYF

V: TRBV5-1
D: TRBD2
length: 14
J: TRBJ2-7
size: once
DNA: TGCGCCAGCAGCTTTAGCGGGGGCAACTACGAGCAGTACTTC
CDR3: CASSFSGGNYEQYF

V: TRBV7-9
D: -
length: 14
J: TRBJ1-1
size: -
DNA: TGTGCCAGCAGAACCGGGACACAGAACACTGAAGCTTTCTTT
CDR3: CASRTGTQNTEAFF

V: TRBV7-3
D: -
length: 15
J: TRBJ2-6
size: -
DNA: TGTGCCAGCAGCTCAGGCTACTCTGGGGCCAACGTCCTGACTTTC
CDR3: CASSSGYSGANVLTF

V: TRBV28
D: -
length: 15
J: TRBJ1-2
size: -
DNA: TGTGCCAGCAGTGCCCACGTTCGGCCCGGGAATGGCTACACCTTC
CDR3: CASSAHVRPGNGYTF

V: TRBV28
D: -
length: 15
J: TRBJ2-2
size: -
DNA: TGTGCCAGCAGCCGCCAAGACAGGAACACCGGGGAGCTGTTTTTT
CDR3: CASSRQDRNTGELFF

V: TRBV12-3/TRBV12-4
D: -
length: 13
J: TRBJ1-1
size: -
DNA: TGTGCCGTGGGGACTGACGAGAACACTGAAGCTTTCTTT
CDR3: CAVGTDENTEAFF

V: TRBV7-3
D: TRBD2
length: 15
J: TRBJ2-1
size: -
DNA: TGTGCCAGCAGCTTTCTCGCGGGAGACTACAATGAGCAGTTCTTC
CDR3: CASSFLAGDYNEQFF

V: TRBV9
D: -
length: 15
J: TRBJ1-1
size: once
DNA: TGTGCCAGCAGCGTAAGCATGGTTCCGAACACTGAAGCTTTCTTT
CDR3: CASSVSMVPNTEAFF

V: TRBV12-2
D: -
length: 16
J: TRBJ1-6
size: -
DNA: TGTGCAAGTCGCTTCCCTTACAGGGATTGTAATTCACCCCTCCACTTT
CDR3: CASRFPYRDCNSPLHF

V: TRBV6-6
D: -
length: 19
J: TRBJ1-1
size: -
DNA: TGTGCCAGCAGTCTTGTACCCGTAGGGGACACTACCTTGAACACTGAAGCTTTCTTT
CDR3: CASSLVPVGDTTLNTEAFF